The 24 T cell receptor beta chains listed next were all sequenced from one sample in a study of OX40 agonist ivuxolimab in advanced cancers. Profiled with immunoSEQ multiplex PCR; TCRdb holds only in-frame clones, not every one. The sample yields 65,000 to 90,000 clones, more than 85% seen once. The sample was CD4+ or CD8+ T cells sorted from blood, taken in a trial of the OX40 agonist ivuxolimab. These receptors came from an adult with an advanced solid tumor such as melanoma, head and neck, liver or kidney cancer.

The chain links TRBV15 to TRBJ1-4; a possible D gene is TRBD1 (5 bases). V lost 4 bases and J 6 bases, leaving 12 bases between the germline ends. Germline V lookup: CDR1 LNHNV, CDR2 YYDKDF (reference sequence). CDR3 length equals 14 residues. CDR3 loop: CATSMGGGDEKLFF. In nucleotides, the CDR3 is TGTGCCACCAGCATGGGGGGAGGGGATGAAAAACTGTTTTTT.

The chain joins TRBV19 to TRBJ1-2; D gene unclear. CDR3 length: 16 residues. Germline assignment: CDR1 LNHDA and CDR2 SQIVND (reference sequence). V lost 1 base and J 5 bases, leaving 17 bases between the germline ends. CDR3 nucleotides: TGTGCCAGTAGTATAGTTAGAGGGCGGACCCTGTATGGCTACACCTTC. Protein: CASSIVRGRTLYGYTF.

The CDR3 protein is CASNQGSNQPQHF. CDR3 nucleotides: TGTGCCAGCAACCAGGGGAGCAATCAGCCCCAGCATTTT. The J gene is TRBJ1-5, the V gene TRBV2; tentatively, D is TRBD1 (6 bases). This CDR3 is 13 amino acids long. CDR1 and CDR2 (germline): SNHLY, FYNNEI. V was shortened by 7 bases and J by 1 base, with 8 bases between the two germline ends.

The chain recombines TRBV7-2 with TRBJ1-6; 10 bases agree with TRBD1. The CDR3 spans 15 residues. With V trimmed by 1 base and J by 9 bases, 3 bases remained unmatched. Germline V lookup: CDR1 SGHTA, CDR2 FQGNSA. The CDR3 coding sequence is TGTGCCAGCAGCTTAGGTGGGACAGGGGCTTCACCCCTCCACTTT. This sequence encodes CASSLGGTGASPLHF.

The CDR3 reads CASSMGQGKETQYF. The CDR3 DNA reads as TGTGCCAGTAGTATGGGCCAGGGGAAAGAGACCCAGTACTTC. The chain employs TRBV19 and TRBJ2-5, with D maybe TRBD1 (6 bases). Trimming took off 3 bases at V and 3 bases at J, with 11 bases between the two ends. Per the germline V gene, CDR1 is LNHDA and CDR2 is SQIVND (reference sequence). The CDR3 totals 14 residues.

This rearrangement joins TRBV7-2 to TRBJ1-5; no clear D. The CDR3 contains 13 residues. Trimming shortened V by 1 base and J by 6 bases, and 7 bases separated the two germline ends. CDR1 is SGHTA, CDR2 FQGNSA, per germline. In nucleotides, the CDR3 is TGTGCCAGCAGCTTAGGGCCAGCTCAGCCCCAGCATTTT. Translated: CASSLGPAQPQHF.

The CDR3 sequence: CASTPTGGAPPDTQYF. Written as DNA, the CDR3 is TGTGCCAGCACCCCCACGGGGGGGGCCCCCCCAGATACGCAGTATTTT. V usage is TRBV2 and J usage is TRBJ2-3; 8 bases match TRBD2. The CDR3 extends over 16 amino acids. Germline V gene sequence: CDR1 SNHLY, CDR2 FYNNEI. V trimming: 7 bases; J trimming: 4 bases; junction bases outside the gene matches: 13.

This clone was counted once. V usage is TRBV6-5 and J usage is TRBJ1-1; 9 bases map to TRBD1. The CDR3 loop spans 14 amino acids. Germline trimming cut 3 bases from V and 4 bases from J; bases unmatched to any gene: 3. Germline CDR1 reads MNHEY; CDR2 reads SVGAGI. The CDR3 DNA reads as TGTGCCAGCAGTTATAACAGGGGGCCCACTGAAGCTTTCTTT. Amino acids: CASSYNRGPTEAFF.

This clone was recorded once. V is TRBV29-1 and J is TRBJ1-1; D uncertain. Looked up from germline, CDR1 is SQVTM and CDR2 is ANQGSEA. Deletions cut 6 bases from V and 2 bases from J, with 13 bases between. CDR3 length: 13 amino acids. CDR3 region: CSVKRDENTEAFF. The CDR3 DNA sequence: TGCAGCGTCAAAAGGGATGAAAACACTGAAGCTTTCTTT.

This clone is a singleton in its sample. The rearrangement links TRBV7-9 to TRBJ2-2; unclear D gene. This CDR3 comprises 13 residues. V was shortened by 4 bases and J by 2 bases, with 5 bases between the two germline ends. CDR1 and CDR2 from the germline V gene are SEHNR and FQNEAQ (reference sequence). CDR3 nucleotide sequence: TGTGCCAGCAGCTATATAAACACCGGGGAGCTGTTTTTT. Its protein product is CASSYINTGELFF.

The J gene is TRBJ1-5, the V gene TRBV30; D remains unclear. Per the germline V gene, CDR1 is GTSNPN and CDR2 is SVGIG (reference sequence). V was trimmed by 0 bases and J by 3 bases, leaving 6 bases between them. CDR3 size: 13 residues. This CDR3 is CAWSVQDNQPQHF. In DNA form, the CDR3 reads TGTGCCTGGAGTGTACAAGACAATCAGCCCCAGCATTTT. The full variable domain, with the rest looked up from reference TRBV30 and TRBJ1-5, is SQTIHQWPATLVQPVGSPLSLECTVEGTSNPNLYWYRQAAGRGLQLLFYSVGIGQISSEVPQNLSASRPQDRQFILSSKKLLLSDSGFYLCAWSVQDNQPQHFGDGTRLSIL.

The V gene is TRBV2, the J gene TRBJ2-2; 11 bases fit TRBD2. V was clipped by 4 bases and J by 1 base; unmatched bases: 5. The CDR3 is 17 amino acids. Per germline, CDR1 SNHLY and CDR2 FYNNEI. CDR3 DNA: TGTGCCAGCAGTGGTTATAGCGGGGGGGTGAACACCGGGGAGCTGTTTTTT. This codes for CASSGYSGGVNTGELFF.

The rearrangement links TRBV5-1 to TRBJ2-7, with 9 bases fitting TRBD2. The CDR3 is 15 amino acids. CDR1 and CDR2 from the germline V gene are SGHRS and YFSETQ. V shed 4 bases, J shed 3 bases, and the junction held 8 bases outside the gene matches. The CDR3 sequence is CASSAGGLAVYEQYF. In nucleotides, the CDR3 is TGCGCCAGCAGCGCGGGAGGGCTAGCGGTCTACGAGCAGTACTTC. Full variable domain (remainder filled in from reference TRBV5-1 and TRBJ2-7): KAGVTQTPRYLIKTRGQQVTLSCSPISGHRSVSWYQQTPGQGLQFLFEYFSETQRNKGNFPGRFSGRQFSNSRSEMNVSTLELGDSALYLCASSAGGLAVYEQYFGPGTRLTVT.

The chain combines TRBV6-1 with TRBJ1-2; 7 bases fit TRBD1. The CDR3 has 15 amino acids. V was clipped by 5 bases and J by 4 bases; unmatched bases: 10. Germline CDR1 and CDR2: MNHNS and SASEGT. CDR3 sequence: CASSPGRGQLYGYTF. CDR3 nucleotide sequence: TGTGCCAGCAGTCCGGGACGGGGACAGCTCTATGGCTACACCTTC.

This chain joins TRBV18 and TRBJ2-7, with 9 bases lining up with TRBD1. V lost 1 base to trimming and J lost 7 bases; unmatched junction nucleotides: 11. The germline V gene has CDR1 KGHSH and CDR2 LQKENI. This CDR3 comprises 16 residues. The CDR3 protein is CASSPQSRTGVWEQYF. The CDR3 coding sequence is TGTGCCAGCTCACCACAATCCCGGACAGGGGTTTGGGAGCAGTACTTC.

The V gene is TRBV27, the J gene TRBJ2-7, with 8 bases matching TRBD1. Trimming removed 5 bases from V and 2 bases from J; junction bases left unmatched: 5. The germline V gene has CDR1 MNHEY and CDR2 SMNVEV (reference sequence). This CDR3 region has 14 residues. CDR3 nucleotide sequence: TGTGCCAGCAGTCCACAGACAGGGGCCTACGAGCAGTACTTC. The encoded protein is CASSPQTGAYEQYF.

The rearrangement uses TRBV4-1 and TRBJ1-6; the D is unclear. The germline V gene has CDR1 MGHRA and CDR2 YSYEKL. This CDR3 region has 17 residues. V was shortened by 0 bases and J by 1 base, with 10 bases between the two germline ends. The CDR3 region is CASSQEGGPSYNSPLHF. In nucleotides, the CDR3 is TGCGCCAGCAGCCAAGAGGGTGGTCCGTCCTATAATTCACCCCTCCACTTT.

This chain joins TRBV29-1 and TRBJ2-7, with 7 bases that match TRBD1. The CDR3 sequence is 15 residues long. V shed 1 base, J shed 4 bases, and the junction held 10 bases outside the gene matches. Germline V gene data show CDR1 as SQVTM and CDR2 as ANQGSEA. CDR3 nucleotides: TGCAGCGTTGAAGGGCCGACAGGGTGGGGATACGAGCAGTACTTC. Protein product: CSVEGPTGWGYEQYF.

This rearrangement joins TRBV27 to TRBJ1-2; D might be TRBD1 (5 bases). V dropped 4 bases and J dropped 1 base, with 7 bases sitting between them. The germline V gene has CDR1 MNHEY and CDR2 SMNVEV (reference sequence). The CDR3 has 13 amino acids. CDR3 DNA sequence: TGTGCCAGCAGTTGGGGGTTTAACTATGGCTACACCTTC. This sequence encodes CASSWGFNYGYTF.

The rearrangement uses TRBV27 and TRBJ2-1; D is tentatively TRBD1 or TRBD2 (7 bases each). V gave up 3 bases and J gave up 4 bases, with 13 bases separating them. This CDR3 spans 15 amino acids. In germline, CDR1 is MNHEY, CDR2 SMNVEV (reference sequence). The CDR3: CASSLGRGPYNEQFF. The CDR3 DNA sequence: TGTGCCAGCAGTTTGGGGAGGGGGCCGTACAATGAGCAGTTCTTC.

The chain employs TRBV14 and TRBJ2-7; D remains ambiguous. Germline V CDR1 and CDR2: SGHDN, FVKESK. The CDR3 runs 13 residues. The V end lost 4 bases, the J end lost 5 bases, and 12 bases lay between the germline ends. The CDR3 spells CASSLNPRDEQYF. DNA of the CDR3: TGTGCCAGCAGCCTAAACCCTCGGGACGAGCAGTACTTC.

V usage is TRBV5-1 and J usage is TRBJ1-1; 9 positions match TRBD1. Germline V gene data show CDR1 as SGHRS and CDR2 as YFSETQ. The CDR3 contains 16 residues. V dropped 2 bases and J dropped 5; count of bases not matched to a gene: 10. The CDR3 region has the DNA TGCGCCAGCAGCTTCTTAACCGGGACAGGGAGGACTGAAGCTTTCTTT. This sequence encodes CASSFLTGTGRTEAFF.

This rearrangement joins TRBV13 to TRBJ1-5; 8 nucleotides line up with TRBD1. This CDR3 is built from 16 residues. In germline, CDR1 is PRHDT, CDR2 FYEKMQ (reference sequence). The ends lost 5 bases at V and 6 bases at J; junction bases unmatched: 12. The CDR3 protein is CASSQSGQGDPQPQHF. The CDR3 bases are TGTGCCAGCAGCCAATCCGGACAGGGAGACCCTCAGCCCCAGCATTTT. Complete variable domain (other parts from reference TRBV13 and TRBJ1-5): AAGVIQSPRHLIKEKRETATLKCYPIPRHDTVYWYQQGPGQDPQFLISFYEKMQSDKGSIPDRFSAQQFSDYHSELNMSSLELGDSALYFCASSQSGQGDPQPQHFGDGTRLSIL.

The V gene is TRBV12-5, the J gene TRBJ1-1; 8 positions match TRBD1. Germline CDR1 reads LGHNT; CDR2 reads FRNRAP. J lost 4 bases, V lost 1 base, and 8 bases had no gene match. The CDR3 runs 16 residues. CDR3 residues: CASGLDRTGRTTEAFF. The CDR3 nucleotides are TGTGCTAGTGGTTTGGACCGGACAGGGCGGACCACTGAAGCTTTCTTT.